The 11 T cell receptor beta chains given below trace back to one sample, sequenced in a study of T cells in Graves' hyperthyroidism and ophthalmopathy. TCR beta CDR3 region amplification was performed from RNA transcripts. The HTBI primer set was used in a first-round RT-PCR of the TCR CDR3. TCRdb used MiXCR to reprocess the multiplex PCR reads, holding one entry per CDR3 protein. The table records a few hundred thousand distinct CDR3 sequences, around 20% of them present only once. The specimen sequenced was blood. These receptors were obtained from a young man with Graves' hyperthyroidism.

This clonotype has a count of ten or more. The rearrangement links TRBV12-3 or TRBV12-4 to TRBJ1-5; D not certain. This CDR3 region has 13 residues. The ends were cut back, 4 bases at V and 4 bases at J, with 8 bases in the middle. The CDR3 DNA is TGTGCCAGCAGTTGGTCTTATAATCAGCCCCAGCATTTT. Encoded protein: CASSWSYNQPQHF.

This clonotype was recorded at least ten times. This chain joins TRBV19 and TRBJ1-5; no clear D. The germline CDR1 and CDR2 sequences are LNHDA and SQIVND (reference sequence). Trimming pared 2 bases from V and 0 bases from J, leaving 5 bases between. This CDR3 has 14 amino acids. CDR3 in DNA: TGTGCCAGTAGTATACGAGTTAGCAATCAGCCCCAGCATTTT. This sequence encodes CASSIRVSNQPQHF.

This clonotype was picked up a small number of times. V is TRBV24-1 and J is TRBJ2-5; TRBD2 is a possible D gene (6 bases). V gave up 4 bases and J gave up 3 bases, with 8 bases separating them. The CDR3 covers 13 residues. Germline assignment: CDR1 KGHDR and CDR2 SFDVKD. CDR3 bases: TGTGCCACCAGTGAGGAGGGCGAAGAGACCCAGTACTTC. This gives the protein CATSEEGEETQYF.

The table lists this clonotype with a count of one. The V and J genes are TRBV28 and TRBJ2-2, with 8 bases matching TRBD1. V shed 2 bases, J shed 9 bases, and the junction held 5 bases outside the gene matches. Germline lookup yields CDR1 MDHEN and CDR2 SYDVKM. The CDR3 totals 14 residues. The CDR3 nucleotides read TGTGCCAGCAGTTTAGGACAGGGTGATTGGGAGCTGTTTTTT. Its protein product is CASSLGQGDWELFF.

This chain links TRBV6-1 with TRBJ2-7; D is possibly TRBD1 or TRBD2 (5 bases each). The CDR3 has 12 amino acids. Trimming took off 6 bases at V and 6 bases at J, with 12 bases between the two ends. Germline CDR1 MNHNS, CDR2 SASEGT. CDR3 sequence reads: CASSEGPFEQYF. The CDR3 coding sequence is TGTGCCAGCAGCGAGGGACCGTTCGAGCAGTACTTC.

This clonotype was seen repeatedly, ten times or more. The chain is built from TRBV5-1 and TRBJ2-7; 10 bases agree with TRBD1. Per germline, CDR1 SGHRS and CDR2 YFSETQ. The V gene end was trimmed by 0 bases and the J gene end by 7 bases; junction bases not matched to a gene: 7. There are 15 residues in the CDR3. The CDR3 loop is CASSLGQGAVLEQYF. DNA for the CDR3: TGCGCCAGCAGCTTGGGACAGGGGGCTGTTTTGGAGCAGTACTTC.

In its sample, this clonotype was seen once. Sequence at one end of the junction differs from germline and may be a read error. This chain's CDR3 is CASSSPVENYGYTF. CDR3 nucleotide sequence: TGTGCCAGCAGTTCCCCGGTGGAGAACTATGGTTACACCTTC. This rearrangement joins TRBV6-2 or TRBV6-3 to TRBJ1-2; D unclear. Germline CDR1 MNHEY, CDR2 SVGEGT. This CDR3 contains 14 residues.

In its sample, this clonotype was seen many times. The chain uses TRBV28 and TRBJ1-1; tentative D call: TRBD1 (5 bases). Between the trimmed V and J ends, which lost 3 bases and 6 bases, there was a span of 17 bases. Germline-derived CDR1 and CDR2 are MDHEN and SYDVKM. The CDR3 is 15 residues long. The CDR3 reads CASSFSPAGRAEAFF. In DNA form, the CDR3 reads TGTGCCAGCAGTTTCAGTCCGGCAGGGAGGGCTGAAGCTTTCTTT. Together with reference TRBV28 and TRBJ1-1, the CDR3 gives the full variable domain: DVKVTQSSRYLVKRTGEKVFLECVQDMDHENMFWYRQDPGLGLRLIYFSYDVKMKEKGDIPEGYSVSREKKERFSLILESASTNQTSMYLCASSFSPAGRAEAFFGQGTRLTVV.

The V gene is TRBV12-3 or TRBV12-4, the J gene TRBJ2-7; D not certain. The CDR3 covers 14 residues. V was trimmed by 1 base and J by 2 bases, leaving 9 bases between them. In nucleotides, the CDR3 is TGTGCCAGCAGTTTAGGGGTGGTAACCTACGAGCAGTACTTC. Protein sequence: CASSLGVVTYEQYF.

V is TRBV29-1 and J is TRBJ1-2; 8 bases map to TRBD1. J was trimmed by 8 bases and V by 6 bases; bases with no gene match: 8. The germline CDR1 and CDR2 sequences are SQVTM and ANQGSEA. The CDR3 runs 12 residues. CDR3 coding DNA: TGCAGCGTCTTGGACAGGGACGGCGGCTACACCTTC. It translates to CSVLDRDGGYTF.

CDR3 amino acids: CATRREYSYGYTF. The CDR3 region has the DNA TGTGCCACCCGCAGGGAGTATAGCTATGGCTACACCTTC. V is TRBV6-2 or TRBV6-3 and J is TRBJ1-2, with a possible D match to TRBD1 (5 bases). The V gene's germline CDR1 is MNHEY and CDR2 SVGEGT. The CDR3 has 13 residues. V gave up 10 bases and J gave up 4 bases, with 16 bases separating them.